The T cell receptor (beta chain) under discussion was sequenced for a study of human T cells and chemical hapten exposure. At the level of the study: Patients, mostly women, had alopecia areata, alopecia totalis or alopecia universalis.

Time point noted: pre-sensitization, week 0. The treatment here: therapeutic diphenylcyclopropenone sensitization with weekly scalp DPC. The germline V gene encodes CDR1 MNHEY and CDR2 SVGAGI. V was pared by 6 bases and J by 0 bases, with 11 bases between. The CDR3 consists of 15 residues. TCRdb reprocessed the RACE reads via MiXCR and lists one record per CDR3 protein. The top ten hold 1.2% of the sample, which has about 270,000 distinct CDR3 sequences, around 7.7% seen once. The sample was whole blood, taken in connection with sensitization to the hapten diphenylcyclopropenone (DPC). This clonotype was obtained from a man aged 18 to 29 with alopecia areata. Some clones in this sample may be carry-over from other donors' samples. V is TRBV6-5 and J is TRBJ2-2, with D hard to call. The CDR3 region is CASSFRRSNTGELFF. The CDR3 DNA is TGTGCCAGCAGCTTCCGACGGTCGAACACCGGGGAGCTGTTTTTT.